The rows below give T cell receptor beta chains drawn from one sample of a study of CD8+ T cells in alopecia areata. Produced via immunoSEQ multiplex PCR; TCRdb's table is partial and in-frame only. This sample carries 100,000 to 150,000 clones, 61% of them seen once, and the ten largest clones take around 5.7%. The specimen comprised CD4+ T cells sorted from blood, sampled at week 4, from a patient treated with tofacitinib. Receptor source: a human donor with alopecia areata. Each CDR3 is given with its conserved first and last residue. D genes are given only for firm matches. Clone size is not always given. Where it is, it says once, few, many or a class for expanded clones.

abundance: -; j_gene: TRBJ2-1; v_gene: TRBV5-6; d_gene: TRBD2; CDR3aa: CASSLGAGGAYNEQFF; CDR3nt: TGTGCCAGCAGCTTGGGAGCGGGAGGGGCCTACAATGAGCAGTTCTTC
abundance: -; j_gene: TRBJ1-1; v_gene: TRBV5-4; d_gene: -; CDR3aa: CASSMTTDTEAFF; CDR3nt: TGTGCCAGCAGCATGACAACTGACACTGAAGCTTTCTTT
abundance: once; j_gene: TRBJ2-3; v_gene: TRBV7-2; d_gene: -; CDR3aa: CASSLRLGGGPDTQYF; CDR3nt: TGTGCCAGCAGCCTCCGGCTGGGCGGGGGCCCAGATACGCAGTATTTT
abundance: few; j_gene: TRBJ1-6; v_gene: TRBV5-4; d_gene: -; CDR3aa: CASSLGGTSSYNSPLHF; CDR3nt: TGTGCCAGCAGCTTGGGAGGGACGAGCTCCTATAATTCACCCCTCCACTTT
abundance: -; j_gene: TRBJ2-7; v_gene: TRBV27; d_gene: TRBD1; CDR3aa: CASQRGGSYEQYF; CDR3nt: TGTGCCTCACAGAGAGGGGGCAGCTACGAGCAGTACTTC
abundance: -; j_gene: TRBJ1-2; v_gene: TRBV7-9; d_gene: TRBD1; CDR3aa: CASSLSTGTGYGYTF; CDR3nt: TGTGCCAGCAGCTTGTCGACCGGGACAGGGTATGGCTACACCTTC
abundance: -; j_gene: TRBJ1-2; v_gene: TRBV20-1; d_gene: TRBD1; CDR3aa: CSASNRGGYTF; CDR3nt: TGCAGTGCTAGTAACAGGGGTGGCTACACCTTC
abundance: -; j_gene: TRBJ2-3; v_gene: TRBV4-1; d_gene: -; CDR3aa: CASSQVRTTDTQYF; CDR3nt: TGCGCCAGCAGCCAAGTTCGTACCACAGATACGCAGTATTTT
abundance: -; j_gene: TRBJ2-7; v_gene: TRBV9; d_gene: -; CDR3aa: CASSITPTGFHEQYF; CDR3nt: TGTGCCAGCAGCATCACACCCACAGGTTTCCACGAGCAGTACTTC
abundance: -; j_gene: TRBJ2-1; v_gene: TRBV30; d_gene: -; CDR3aa: CAWRKDLAPSYNEQFF; CDR3nt: TGTGCCTGGAGGAAAGACCTAGCGCCATCCTACAATGAGCAGTTCTTC
abundance: -; j_gene: TRBJ2-7; v_gene: TRBV30; d_gene: -; CDR3aa: CAWSSSSYEQYF; CDR3nt: TGTGCCTGGAGTTCCAGCTCCTACGAGCAGTACTTC
abundance: -; j_gene: TRBJ1-5; v_gene: TRBV27; d_gene: TRBD1; CDR3aa: CASSPRTGTDQPQHF; CDR3nt: TGTGCCAGCAGTCCGCGGACAGGGACAGATCAGCCCCAGCATTTT
abundance: -; j_gene: TRBJ1-2; v_gene: TRBV5-4; d_gene: TRBD1; CDR3aa: CASSQGTAYGYTF; CDR3nt: TGTGCCAGCAGCCAAGGGACAGCCTATGGCTACACCTTC
abundance: -; j_gene: TRBJ1-2; v_gene: TRBV7-9; d_gene: -; CDR3aa: CASSLTYADGGYTF; CDR3nt: TGTGCCAGCAGCTTAACCTATGCAGACGGGGGCTACACCTTC
abundance: once; j_gene: TRBJ2-7; v_gene: TRBV5-6; d_gene: -; CDR3aa: CASSLAIPFHEQYF; CDR3nt: TGTGCCAGCAGCTTGGCGATCCCGTTCCACGAGCAGTACTTC
abundance: few; j_gene: TRBJ2-1; v_gene: TRBV9; d_gene: TRBD2; CDR3aa: CASSGGTSANNEQFF; CDR3nt: TGTGCCAGCAGCGGAGGGACTAGCGCTAACAATGAGCAGTTCTTC
abundance: once; j_gene: TRBJ2-3; v_gene: TRBV29-1; d_gene: -; CDR3aa: CSVSPGQSTDTQYF; CDR3nt: TGCAGCGTTAGTCCTGGACAGAGCACAGATACGCAGTATTTT
abundance: -; j_gene: TRBJ2-3; v_gene: TRBV7-9; d_gene: -; CDR3aa: CASSLGGTDTQYF; CDR3nt: TGTGCCAGCAGCTTGGGTGGCACAGATACGCAGTATTTT
abundance: few; j_gene: TRBJ1-1; v_gene: TRBV19; d_gene: TRBD1; CDR3aa: CASSIGLGTVNTEAFF; CDR3nt: TGTGCCAGTAGTATCGGTCTGGGGACAGTGAACACTGAAGCTTTCTTT
abundance: few; j_gene: TRBJ2-7; v_gene: TRBV7-9; d_gene: TRBD1; CDR3aa: CASTPVRGQSYEQYF; CDR3nt: TGTGCCAGCACCCCGGTTAGGGGGCAGAGCTACGAGCAGTACTTC
abundance: once; j_gene: TRBJ2-4; v_gene: TRBV7-2; d_gene: -; CDR3aa: CASSFRQGGAKNIQYF; CDR3nt: TGTGCCAGCAGCTTTAGACAGGGAGGGGCCAAAAACATTCAGTACTTC
abundance: -; j_gene: TRBJ2-3; v_gene: TRBV4-1; d_gene: -; CDR3aa: CASSQEASTDTQYF; CDR3nt: TGCGCCAGCAGCCAAGAAGCGAGCACAGATACGCAGTATTTT
abundance: -; j_gene: TRBJ2-1; v_gene: TRBV6-4; d_gene: TRBD2; CDR3aa: CASSLGTSNEQFF; CDR3nt: TGTGCCAGCAGCCTTGGGACTAGCAATGAGCAGTTCTTC
abundance: -; j_gene: TRBJ1-6; v_gene: TRBV28; d_gene: -; CDR3aa: CASSLGSSPLHF; CDR3nt: TGTGCCAGCAGTTTAGGGAGTTCACCCCTCCACTTT
abundance: -; j_gene: TRBJ1-5; v_gene: TRBV29-1; d_gene: -; CDR3aa: CSVGGDNSNQPQHF; CDR3nt: TGCAGCGTTGGAGGAGATAATAGCAATCAGCCCCAGCATTTT
abundance: -; j_gene: TRBJ1-2; v_gene: TRBV30; d_gene: TRBD1; CDR3aa: CAGTGTATNYGYTF; CDR3nt: TGTGCCGGAACCGGGACAGCAACTAACTATGGCTACACCTTC
abundance: -; j_gene: TRBJ1-1; v_gene: TRBV18; d_gene: -; CDR3aa: CASSPPQVLGNTEAFF; CDR3nt: TGTGCCAGCTCACCACCGCAGGTTCTGGGGAACACTGAAGCTTTCTTT
abundance: few; j_gene: TRBJ1-5; v_gene: TRBV7-3; d_gene: -; CDR3aa: CASSPNSNQPQHF; CDR3nt: TGTGCCAGCAGCCCCAATAGCAATCAGCCCCAGCATTTT
abundance: many; j_gene: TRBJ2-5; v_gene: TRBV7-2; d_gene: -; CDR3aa: CASSPTRGRETQYF; CDR3nt: TGTGCCAGCAGCCCGACGCGGGGAAGGGAGACCCAGTACTTC
abundance: -; j_gene: TRBJ2-5; v_gene: TRBV15; d_gene: TRBD1; CDR3aa: CATSRTDRFQETQYF; CDR3nt: TGTGCCACCAGCAGAACGGACAGGTTCCAAGAGACCCAGTACTTC
abundance: once; j_gene: TRBJ1-6; v_gene: TRBV5-6; d_gene: -; CDR3aa: CASSLAGSPPGAPLHF; CDR3nt: TGTGCCAGCAGCTTGGCGGGCAGCCCCCCCGGGGCGCCCCTCCACTTT
abundance: -; j_gene: TRBJ1-1; v_gene: TRBV19; d_gene: TRBD1; CDR3aa: CASSGRQGTAPGAEAFF; CDR3nt: TGTGCCAGTAGTGGACGACAGGGGACAGCCCCAGGCGCTGAAGCTTTCTTT
abundance: -; j_gene: TRBJ2-5; v_gene: TRBV9; d_gene: TRBD2; CDR3aa: CASSAGTSGKYETQYF; CDR3nt: TGTGCCAGCAGCGCAGGGACTAGCGGGAAATATGAGACCCAGTACTTC
abundance: -; j_gene: TRBJ2-3; v_gene: TRBV29-1; d_gene: -; CDR3aa: CSNEQGTDTQYF; CDR3nt: TGCAGCAATGAGCAGGGCACAGATACGCAGTATTTT
abundance: -; j_gene: TRBJ2-4; v_gene: TRBV30; d_gene: -; CDR3aa: CAWSVLRERIQYF; CDR3nt: TGTGCCTGGAGTGTACTCAGGGAGAGGATTCAGTACTTC
abundance: -; j_gene: TRBJ2-3; v_gene: TRBV5-6; d_gene: -; CDR3aa: CASRSTGAPDTQYF; CDR3nt: TGTGCCAGCCGTAGTACGGGAGCCCCAGATACGCAGTATTTT
abundance: medium-sized; j_gene: TRBJ2-7; v_gene: TRBV30; d_gene: TRBD2; CDR3aa: CAWTPAGVSYEQYF; CDR3nt: TGTGCCTGGACCCCAGCGGGGGTTTCCTACGAGCAGTACTTC
abundance: few; j_gene: TRBJ2-5; v_gene: TRBV5-5; d_gene: TRBD2; CDR3aa: CASSLLAGSLQETQYF; CDR3nt: TGTGCCAGCAGCTTACTAGCGGGGAGCCTCCAAGAGACCCAGTACTTC
abundance: once; j_gene: TRBJ2-7; v_gene: TRBV29-1; d_gene: -; CDR3aa: CSVDTGDYEQYF; CDR3nt: TGCAGCGTGGACACGGGTGACTACGAGCAGTACTTC
abundance: -; j_gene: TRBJ2-3; v_gene: TRBV7-2; d_gene: TRBD2; CDR3aa: CASSSGGLTDTQYF; CDR3nt: TGTGCCAGCAGCTCGGGGGGGCTCACAGATACGCAGTATTTT
abundance: few; j_gene: TRBJ2-7; v_gene: TRBV6-5; d_gene: -; CDR3aa: CASSWGDEQYF; CDR3nt: TGTGCCAGCAGTTGGGGGGACGAGCAGTACTTC
abundance: once; j_gene: TRBJ2-3; v_gene: TRBV7-3; d_gene: -; CDR3aa: CASSMGTDRTDTQYF; CDR3nt: TGTGCCAGCAGCATGGGGACGGACCGCACAGATACGCAGTATTTT
abundance: -; j_gene: TRBJ1-2; v_gene: TRBV4-1; d_gene: TRBD1; CDR3aa: CASSQVPGTVYGYTF; CDR3nt: TGCGCCAGCAGCCAAGTTCCCGGGACAGTCTATGGCTACACCTTC
abundance: few; j_gene: TRBJ2-7; v_gene: TRBV7-8; d_gene: -; CDR3aa: CASSFRGSSYEQYF; CDR3nt: TGTGCCAGCAGCTTCCGCGGAAGCTCCTACGAGCAGTACTTC
abundance: -; j_gene: TRBJ2-3; v_gene: TRBV29-1; d_gene: -; CDR3aa: CSVSGQANTQYF; CDR3nt: TGCAGCGTTTCGGGACAAGCAAATACGCAGTATTTT
abundance: few; j_gene: TRBJ2-1; v_gene: TRBV6-6; d_gene: -; CDR3aa: CASSMLGLQFF; CDR3nt: TGTGCCAGCAGTATGTTAGGGCTGCAGTTCTTC
abundance: -; j_gene: TRBJ2-7; v_gene: TRBV7-9; d_gene: TRBD1; CDR3aa: CASSGTGYYEQYF; CDR3nt: TGTGCCAGCTCGGGGACAGGGTACTACGAGCAGTACTTC
abundance: few; j_gene: TRBJ1-2; v_gene: TRBV19; d_gene: TRBD1; CDR3aa: CASSLHSRDRDNGYTF; CDR3nt: TGTGCCAGTAGCCTGCACTCCCGGGACAGGGACAATGGCTACACCTTC
abundance: -; j_gene: TRBJ1-1; v_gene: TRBV30; d_gene: TRBD1; CDR3aa: CACLPGQGWTEAFF; CDR3nt: TGTGCCTGTCTTCCCGGACAGGGTTGGACTGAAGCTTTCTTT
abundance: -; j_gene: TRBJ2-4; v_gene: TRBV15; d_gene: -; CDR3aa: CATSRGSSDGAKNIQYF; CDR3nt: TGTGCCACCAGCAGAGGTTCGTCGGATGGGGCCAAAAACATTCAGTACTTC
abundance: -; j_gene: TRBJ2-5; v_gene: TRBV30; d_gene: TRBD2; CDR3aa: CAAVQSGRGQEETQYF; CDR3nt: TGTGCCGCCGTCCAAAGCGGGAGGGGCCAAGAAGAGACCCAGTACTTC
abundance: -; j_gene: TRBJ1-2; v_gene: TRBV28; d_gene: -; CDR3aa: CASNSRAIDGYTF; CDR3nt: TGTGCCAGCAACTCACGGGCAATCGATGGCTACACCTTC
abundance: -; j_gene: TRBJ2-1; v_gene: TRBV27; d_gene: TRBD2; CDR3aa: CASRTSGYNEQFF; CDR3nt: TGTGCCAGCAGGACTAGCGGTTACAATGAGCAGTTCTTC